This T cell receptor beta chain was identified during a study of blood T cell repertoires in COVID-19. In the study overall: The study drew acute and convalescent COVID-19 samples from the United States, Italy and Spain. T cells, B-cell-depleted T cells, or PBMCs supplied cDNA or gDNA.

Original processing methods: Nucleated cell counts were estimated from reference gene primer amplification. Libraries were prepared by immunoSEQ multiplex PCR; TCRdb keeps only in-frame clonotypes and omits some of them. That table furnishes V, J and clone size, whereas the DNA furnished D and trimming. Among about 210,000 clones listed, 65% to 90% were seen once. V lost 2 bases and J lost 3, with 10 bases in between. The CDR3 is 14 residues long. Germline loops: CDR1 MNHEY, CDR2 SMNVEV (reference sequence). The specimen sequenced was peripheral blood. V usage is TRBV27 and J usage is TRBJ1-1; D perhaps matches TRBD1 (5 bases). This clonotype was obtained from a woman in her sixties or seventies with COVID-19, enrolled during active disease. The CDR3 DNA reads TGTGCCAGCAGTTTACTGGGGGGTCACACTGAAGCTTTCTTT. This gives the protein CASSLLGGHTEAFF.